The rows below give T cell receptor beta chains drawn from one sample of a study of T-cell reconstitution after alpha-beta-depleted transplantation in children. One entry per CDR3 protein results from TCRdb running MiXCR on the PCR reads. The table shows about 500,000 distinct CDR3 sequences, with about 30% occurring only once. The sample was PBMCs from the stem cell graft donor, taken from the stem cell graft. All receptors come from a human donor who donated a stem cell graft to a child with aplastic anemia. Both conserved end residues are part of each CDR3. The D gene is left open where the match is weak. Part of the rows lack a size; the others show once, few, many or a class for expanded clones.

.	TRBJ2-1	TRBV20-1	TRBD1	CSAPGTGGEARNNEQFF	TGCAGTGCCCCTGGGACAGGGGGCGAGGCTAGGAACAATGAGCAGTTCTTC
few	TRBJ2-1	TRBV2	TRBD1	CASGQGYNEQFF	TGTGCCAGCGGACAGGGTTACAATGAGCAGTTCTTC
.	TRBJ1-5	TRBV2	TRBD1	CASSEREGALGQPQHF	TGTGCCAGCAGTGAAAGGGAGGGGGCGCTTGGTCAGCCCCAGCATTTT
many	TRBJ2-7	TRBV29-1	TRBD2	CSVGDYSYEQYF	TGCAGCGTCGGGGACTATTCCTACGAGCAGTACTTC
few	TRBJ1-4	TRBV11-3	.	CASSRGPFEKLFF	TGTGCCAGCAGCCGGGGGCCTTTTGAAAAACTGTTTTTT
once	TRBJ2-3	TRBV20-1	TRBD2	CSASLAGVGTDTQYF	TGCAGTGCTAGTCTAGCGGGAGTCGGCACAGATACGCAGTATTTT
once	TRBJ1-3	TRBV19	.	CASSIGGFSGNTIYF	TGTGCCAGTAGTATAGGAGGCTTCTCTGGAAACACCATATATTTT
.	TRBJ2-1	TRBV12-3/TRBV12-4	TRBD2	CASSPSSGRLGEQFF	TGTGCCAGCAGTCCCTCTAGCGGGAGGCTTGGTGAGCAGTTCTTC
few	TRBJ2-5	TRBV7-6	TRBD2	CASSSTSGRGETQYF	TGTGCCAGCAGCTCGACTAGCGGGAGAGGAGAGACCCAGTACTTC
.	TRBJ2-1	TRBV30	.	CAWMRFRHNEQFF	TGTGCCTGGATGAGGTTTAGACACAATGAGCAGTTCTTC
.	TRBJ2-1	TRBV4-3	TRBD1	CASSHHPGGQSLTYNEQFF	TGCGCCAGCAGCCACCACCCAGGGGGCCAGAGCCTTACCTACAATGAGCAGTTCTTC
.	TRBJ2-2	TRBV29-1	.	CSGTSGNTGELFF	TGCAGCGGGACTTCAGGGAACACCGGGGAGCTGTTTTTT
.	TRBJ2-3	TRBV12-3/TRBV12-4	TRBD2	CASSRLAGFTDTQYF	TGTGCCAGCAGTCGACTAGCGGGATTCACAGATACGCAGTATTTT
few	TRBJ2-3	TRBV7-2	.	CASSPRSGDTQYF	TGTGCCAGCAGCCCCCGGTCGGGAGATACGCAGTATTTT
few	TRBJ1-1	TRBV9	TRBD1	CASSAYRGRNTEAFF	TGTGCCAGCAGCGCCTACAGGGGGCGAAACACTGAAGCTTTCTTT
.	TRBJ2-5	TRBV4-3	TRBD2	CASADLAGEETQYF	TGCGCCAGCGCCGACCTAGCGGGAGAAGAGACCCAGTACTTC
.	TRBJ2-1	TRBV20-1	.	CSARDIVGQHEQFF	TGCAGTGCTAGAGATATAGTAGGCCAACATGAGCAGTTCTTC
.	TRBJ2-3	TRBV29-1	.	CSVRDSPGKSQYF	TGCAGCGTTCGGGATAGCCCCGGAAAGTCGCAGTATTTT
.	TRBJ1-1	TRBV4-3	TRBD1	CASSHSGQGHTEAFF	TGCGCCAGCAGCCACAGTGGACAGGGACACACTGAAGCTTTCTTT
.	TRBJ1-4	TRBV29-1	.	CSAGTTNEKLFF	TGCAGCGCAGGGACAACTAATGAAAAACTGTTTTTT
.	TRBJ2-1	TRBV6-2/TRBV6-3	TRBD1	CASRFTGVPFF	TGTGCCAGCAGATTCACAGGGGTGCCGTTCTTC
.	TRBJ2-7	TRBV18	.	CASSQASVRTYEQYF	TGTGCCAGCTCACAGGCTAGCGTACGTACCTACGAGCAGTACTTC
.	TRBJ2-3	TRBV24-1	TRBD2	CATSVGGGRTDTQYF	TGTGCCACCAGTGTCGGGGGGGGGAGGACAGATACGCAGTATTTT
.	TRBJ2-1	TRBV10-3	TRBD1	CAISRDSNNEQFF	TGTGCCATCAGCCGGGACAGTAACAATGAGCAGTTCTTC
.	TRBJ2-7	TRBV5-4	TRBD1	CASSLETGDYEQYF	TGTGCCAGCAGCTTGGAGACAGGGGACTACGAGCAGTACTTC
.	TRBJ2-7	TRBV18	.	CASSPQKDSAYEQYF	TGTGCCAGCTCACCCCAGAAGGACTCAGCCTACGAGCAGTACTTC
.	TRBJ1-1	TRBV12-3/TRBV12-4	.	CASSLAASKTEAFF	TGTGCCAGCAGTTTAGCCGCCTCCAAGACTGAAGCTTTCTTT
.	TRBJ1-4	TRBV18	TRBD1	CASSPPSQGTEKLFF	TGTGCCAGCTCACCACCTTCACAGGGGACTGAAAAACTGTTTTTT
.	TRBJ1-4	TRBV20-1	.	CSARDLATGGTEKLFF	TGCAGTGCTAGAGATCTTGCAACAGGTGGGACTGAAAAACTGTTTTTT